A selection of T cell receptor beta chains follows, all from one sample in a study of shared clonotypes between healthy human individuals. Clones were read by immunoSEQ multiplex PCR, and TCRdb kept only the in-frame ones, dropping some. The sample shows over 2 million clones, 95% of them seen only once. What was sequenced was naive CD4+ T cells sorted from blood. These receptors all stem from a man between 18 and 29 years old in good health. Each CDR3 is given with its conserved first and last residue.

V: TRBV5-1; CDR3: CASSLLGQGSPQHF
V: TRBV11-2; CDR3: CASSFSFYNEQFF
V: TRBV10-3; CDR3: CAISADRGIPQQETQYF
V: TRBV5-1; CDR3: CASSLTNRDSPLHF
V: TRBV4-1; CDR3: CASSKGGTGTDTGYTF
V: TRBV30; CDR3: CAWSRDYGYTF
V: TRBV30; CDR3: CAWGGWPHAEQYF
V: TRBV7-8; CDR3: CASSFPNSGKGGTQYF
V: TRBV5-1; CDR3: CASSLGTSGNTIYF
V: TRBV7-2; CDR3: CASSLVRGAGYNEQFF
V: TRBV18; CDR3: CASSTDNGNTIYF
V: TRBV7-3; CDR3: CASSYVGTDTQYF
V: TRBV5-4; CDR3: CASSFTSGRNNEQFF
V: TRBV27; CDR3: CASSFHNEQFF
V: TRBV18; CDR3: CASSVLNTEAFF
V: TRBV5-1; CDR3: CASSLAGSSNYGYTF
V: TRBV9; CDR3: CASSVGGTIVSYNEQFF
V: TRBV5-6; CDR3: CASSLGGQNTGELFF
V: TRBV30; CDR3: CAGTSGSYTQYF
V: TRBV5-4; CDR3: CASSSSKDRTSYNEQFF